Shown below are 4 T cell receptor beta chains from a single sample sequenced in a study of T-cell reconstitution after alpha-beta-depleted transplantation in children (dated by TCRdb to 2015 to 2016). Library method: PCR. Sequencer: Illumina HiSeq 2500. To normalize quantification of the TCRbeta repertoire, the TCR libraries were built with molecular barcoding that relied on unique molecular identifiers. TCRdb reran the public reads through fastp at Q25 and MiXCR, keeping productive beta chains. Entries are consolidated by CDR3 protein sequence, retaining the most common genes and DNA. The sample table contains nearly 550,000 distinct CDR3 sequences; only one count was recorded for around 18% of them. The ten largest account for around 3.3% of the sample. Sample: PBMCs from the stem cell graft donor, taken from the stem cell graft. These receptors originate from a human donor who donated a stem cell graft to a child with acute lymphoblastic leukemia.

The chain has TRBV5-1 and TRBJ2-3; 10 bases match TRBD2. The CDR3 runs to 17 residues. The germline V gene encodes CDR1 SGHRS and CDR2 YFSETQ. After removal of 0 bases from V and 8 bases from J, the junction contained 12 bases not matched to a gene. Here the CDR3 reads CASSLEPQLAGYATQYF. The CDR3 DNA sequence: TGCGCCAGCAGCTTGGAACCTCAACTAGCGGGATACGCTACGCAGTATTTT.

The gene calls are TRBV6-5 and TRBJ2-3; 9 bases agree with TRBD2. Germline V gene data show CDR1 as MNHEY and CDR2 as SVGAGI. The CDR3 runs 17 residues. V dropped 2 bases and J dropped 8; count of bases not matched to a gene: 14. CDR3 in DNA: TGTGCCAGCAGTTACGAAGGTAGCGGGGGCCCCCAAGTTACGCAGTATTTT. It codes for CASSYEGSGGPQVTQYF.

Only one count was recorded for this clonotype. CDR3 region: CASDPGNTGELFF. As DNA, the CDR3 is TGTGCCAGCGACCCAGGCAACACCGGGGAGCTGTTTTTT. J is TRBJ2-2 and V is TRBV2, with D uncertain. CDR3 size: 13 residues. CDR1 and CDR2 from the germline V gene are SNHLY and FYNNEI. V was cut by 8 bases and J by 2 bases, with 9 bases left in between.

This clonotype has just a few counts. The chain recombines TRBV6-5 with TRBJ2-1; 8 bases fit TRBD2. Germline CDR1 and CDR2: MNHEY and SVGAGI. The CDR3 consists of 14 residues. The trim removed 2 bases at V and 9 bases at J, leaving 6 bases unmatched. In nucleotides, the CDR3 is TGTGCCAGCAGTTACCCGGGAGGGTCTGGTGAGCAGTTCTTC. Translating gives CASSYPGGSGEQFF.